This T cell receptor (beta chain) appears in the sequencing data of a study of blood T cell repertoires in COVID-19. This CDR3 has 15 residues. The ends lost 3 bases at V and 2 bases at J; junction bases unmatched: 4. Germline lookup yields CDR1 KGHDR and CDR2 SFDVKD. Authors' analysis steps: Estimation of nucleated cell counts relied on the amplification of reference gene primers. Some clones are missing from TCRdb's copy, which holds only in-frame ones; the method was immunoSEQ multiplex PCR. That table gives V, J and clone size, and the DNA gave D and trimming. There are about 70,000 clones in the sample; around 85% occur only once, and less than 15% lies in the top ten.

This receptor was taken from a human donor in a cohort sampled during active COVID-19. The gene calls are TRBV24-1 and TRBJ2-5, with TRBD1 matching 8 bases. What was sequenced was peripheral blood. The chain's CDR3 is CATSDPGGRQETQYF. In nucleotides, the CDR3 is TGTGCCACCAGTGATCCAGGGGGCAGACAAGAGACCCAGTACTTC.